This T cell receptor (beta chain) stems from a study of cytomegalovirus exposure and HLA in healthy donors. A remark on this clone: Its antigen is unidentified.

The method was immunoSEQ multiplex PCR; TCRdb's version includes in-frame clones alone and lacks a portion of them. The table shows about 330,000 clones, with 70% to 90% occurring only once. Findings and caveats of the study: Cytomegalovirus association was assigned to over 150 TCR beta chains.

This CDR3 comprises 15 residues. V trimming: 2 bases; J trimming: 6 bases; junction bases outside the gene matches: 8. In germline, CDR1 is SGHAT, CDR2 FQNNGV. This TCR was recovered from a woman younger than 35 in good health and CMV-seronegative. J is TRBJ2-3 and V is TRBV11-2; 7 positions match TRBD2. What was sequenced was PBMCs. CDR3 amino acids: CASSLPGLGSDTQYF. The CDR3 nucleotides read TGTGCCAGCAGCTTACCCGGACTAGGTTCTGATACGCAGTATTTT.